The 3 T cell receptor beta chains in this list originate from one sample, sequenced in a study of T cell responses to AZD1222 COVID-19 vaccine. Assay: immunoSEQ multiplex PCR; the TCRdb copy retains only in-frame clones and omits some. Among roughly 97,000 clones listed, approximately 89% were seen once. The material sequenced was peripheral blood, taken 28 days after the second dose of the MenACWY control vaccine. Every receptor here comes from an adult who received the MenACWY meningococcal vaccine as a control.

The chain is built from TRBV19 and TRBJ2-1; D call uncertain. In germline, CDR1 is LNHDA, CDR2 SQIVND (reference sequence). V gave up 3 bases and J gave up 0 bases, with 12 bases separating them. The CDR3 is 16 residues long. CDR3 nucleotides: TGTGCCAGTAGTATCCTTAGCTCTAGCTCCTACAATGAGCAGTTCTTC. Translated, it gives CASSILSSSSYNEQFF.

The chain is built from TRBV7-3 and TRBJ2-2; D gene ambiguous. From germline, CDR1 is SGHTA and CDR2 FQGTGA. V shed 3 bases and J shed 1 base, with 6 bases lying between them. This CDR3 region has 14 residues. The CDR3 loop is CASSFGGNTGELFF. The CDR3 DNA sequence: TGTGCCAGCAGCTTCGGCGGGAACACCGGGGAGCTGTTTTTT.

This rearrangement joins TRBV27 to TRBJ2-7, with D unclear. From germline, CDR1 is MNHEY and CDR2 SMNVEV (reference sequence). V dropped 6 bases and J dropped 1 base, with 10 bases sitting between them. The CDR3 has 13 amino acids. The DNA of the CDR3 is TGTGCCAGCAGCGTAACAGTGTCCTACGAGCAGTACTTC. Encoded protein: CASSVTVSYEQYF.